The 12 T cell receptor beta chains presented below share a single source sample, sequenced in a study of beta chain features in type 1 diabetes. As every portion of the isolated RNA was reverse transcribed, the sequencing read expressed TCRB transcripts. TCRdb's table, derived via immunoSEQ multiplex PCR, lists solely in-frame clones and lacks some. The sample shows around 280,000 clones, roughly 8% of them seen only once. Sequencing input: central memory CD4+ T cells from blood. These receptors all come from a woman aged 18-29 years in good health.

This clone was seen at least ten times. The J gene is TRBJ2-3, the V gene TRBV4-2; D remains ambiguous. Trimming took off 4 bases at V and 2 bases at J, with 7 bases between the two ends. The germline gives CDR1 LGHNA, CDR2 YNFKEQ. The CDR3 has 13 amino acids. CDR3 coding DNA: TGTGCCAGCAGCCGAGACAACACAGATACGCAGTATTTT. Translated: CASSRDNTDTQYF.

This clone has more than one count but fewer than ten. CDR3 in DNA: TGTGCCACCAGCAGAGATCAGGGCGCCACTGAAGCTTTCTTT. Translated, it gives CATSRDQGATEAFF. This chain joins TRBV15 and TRBJ1-1; tentatively, D is TRBD1 (5 bases). Trimming shortened V by 0 bases and J by 4 bases, and 9 bases separated the two germline ends. This CDR3 comprises 14 residues. The germline CDR1 and CDR2 sequences are LNHNV and YYDKDF (reference sequence).

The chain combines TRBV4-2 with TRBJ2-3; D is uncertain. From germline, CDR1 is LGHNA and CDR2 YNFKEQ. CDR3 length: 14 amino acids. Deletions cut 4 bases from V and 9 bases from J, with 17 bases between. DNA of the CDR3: TGTGCCAGCAGCCCCCAGGCGCGTGAACAGACGCAGTATTTT. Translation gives CASSPQAREQTQYF.

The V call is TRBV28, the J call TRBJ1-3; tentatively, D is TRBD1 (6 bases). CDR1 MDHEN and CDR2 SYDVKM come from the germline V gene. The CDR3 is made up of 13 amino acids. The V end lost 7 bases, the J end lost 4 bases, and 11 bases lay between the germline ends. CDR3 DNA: TGTGCCAGCAATGGGGGGCCCGGAAACACCATATATTTT. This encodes CASNGGPGNTIYF.

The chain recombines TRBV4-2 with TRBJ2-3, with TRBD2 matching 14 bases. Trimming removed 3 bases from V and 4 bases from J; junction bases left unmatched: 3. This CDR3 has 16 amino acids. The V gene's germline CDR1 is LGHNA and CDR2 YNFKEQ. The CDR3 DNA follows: TGTGCCAGCAGCCAGGAGACTAGCGGGGGGGCAGATACGCAGTATTTT. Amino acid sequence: CASSQETSGGADTQYF.

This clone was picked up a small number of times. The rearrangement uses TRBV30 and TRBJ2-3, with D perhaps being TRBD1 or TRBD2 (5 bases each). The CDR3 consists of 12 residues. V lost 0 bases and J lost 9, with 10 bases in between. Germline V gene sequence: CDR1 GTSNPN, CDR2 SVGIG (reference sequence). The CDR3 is CAWSVSGGTQYF. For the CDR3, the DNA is TGTGCCTGGAGTGTATCTGGGGGAACGCAGTATTTT. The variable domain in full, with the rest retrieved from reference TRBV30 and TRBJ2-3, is SQTIHQWPATLVQPVGSPLSLECTVEGTSNPNLYWYRQAAGRGLQLLFYSVGIGQISSEVPQNLSASRPQDRQFILSSKKLLLSDSGFYLCAWSVSGGTQYFGPGTRLTVL.

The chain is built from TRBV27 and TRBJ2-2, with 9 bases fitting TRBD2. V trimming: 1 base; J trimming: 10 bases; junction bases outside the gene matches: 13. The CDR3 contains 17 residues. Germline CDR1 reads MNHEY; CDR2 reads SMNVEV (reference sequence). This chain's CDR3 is CASSLFSGGRMGVELFF. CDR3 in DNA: TGTGCCAGCAGTTTATTTAGCGGGGGACGCATGGGAGTGGAGCTGTTTTTT.

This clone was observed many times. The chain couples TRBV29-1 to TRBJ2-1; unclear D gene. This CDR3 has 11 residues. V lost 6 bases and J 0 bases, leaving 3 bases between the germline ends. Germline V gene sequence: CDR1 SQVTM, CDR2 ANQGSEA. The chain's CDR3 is CSVYSYNEQFF. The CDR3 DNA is TGCAGCGTCTACTCCTACAATGAGCAGTTCTTC.

The CDR3, as DNA: TGCAGCGTTGAAAATACAGGGGCGTCCGAGCAGTACTTC. This translates into CSVENTGASEQYF. The chain has TRBV29-1 and TRBJ2-7, with 7 positions matching TRBD1. Germline CDR1 and CDR2: SQVTM and ANQGSEA. The CDR3 contains 13 residues. V trimming: 2 bases; J trimming: 6 bases; junction bases outside the gene matches: 7.

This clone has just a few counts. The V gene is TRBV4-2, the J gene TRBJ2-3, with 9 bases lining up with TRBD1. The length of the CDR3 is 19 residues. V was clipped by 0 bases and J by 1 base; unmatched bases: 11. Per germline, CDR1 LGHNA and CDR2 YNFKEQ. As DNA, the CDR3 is TGTGCCAGCAGCCAAGATAAATTTGGGAGGACAGGGGGCACAGATACGCAGTATTTT. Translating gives CASSQDKFGRTGGTDTQYF.

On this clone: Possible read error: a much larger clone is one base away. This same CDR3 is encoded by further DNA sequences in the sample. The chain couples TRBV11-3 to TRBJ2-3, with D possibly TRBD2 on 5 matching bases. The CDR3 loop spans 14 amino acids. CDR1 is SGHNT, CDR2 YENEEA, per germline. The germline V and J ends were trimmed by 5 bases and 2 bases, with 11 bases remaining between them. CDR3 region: CASSPDGNTDTQYF. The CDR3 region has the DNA TGTGCCAGCAGCCCGGACGGGAACACAGATACGCAGTATTTT.

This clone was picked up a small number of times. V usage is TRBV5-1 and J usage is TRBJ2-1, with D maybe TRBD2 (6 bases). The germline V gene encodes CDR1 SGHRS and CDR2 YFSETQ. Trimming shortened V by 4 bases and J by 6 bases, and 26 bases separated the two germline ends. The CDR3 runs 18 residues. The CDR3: CASSPHGALSYGGNEQFF. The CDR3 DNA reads TGCGCCAGCAGCCCCCACGGGGCCCTGTCCTACGGGGGCAATGAGCAGTTCTTC. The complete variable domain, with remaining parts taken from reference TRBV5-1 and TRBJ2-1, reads KAGVTQTPRYLIKTRGQQVTLSCSPISGHRSVSWYQQTPGQGLQFLFEYFSETQRNKGNFPGRFSGRQFSNSRSEMNVSTLELGDSALYLCASSPHGALSYGGNEQFFGPGTRLTVL.